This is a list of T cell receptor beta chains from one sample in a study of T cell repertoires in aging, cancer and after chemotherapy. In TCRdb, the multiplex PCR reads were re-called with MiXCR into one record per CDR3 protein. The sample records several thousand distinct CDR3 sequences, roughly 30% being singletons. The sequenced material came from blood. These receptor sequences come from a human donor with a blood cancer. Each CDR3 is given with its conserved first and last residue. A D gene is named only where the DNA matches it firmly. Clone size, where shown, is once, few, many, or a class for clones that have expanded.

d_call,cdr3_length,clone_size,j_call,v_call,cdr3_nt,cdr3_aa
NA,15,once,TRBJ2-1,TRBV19,TGTCCCAGTAGTAGGAGCGGCGGGCCGAACAATGAGCAGTTCTTC,CPSSRSGGPNNEQFF
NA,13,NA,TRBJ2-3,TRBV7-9,TGTGCCAGCAGCTTATCTGCGACAGATACGCAGTATTTT,CASSLSATDTQYF
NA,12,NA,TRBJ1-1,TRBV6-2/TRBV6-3,TGTGCCAGCAGTCGGGGGCGGACTGAAGCTTTCTTT,CASSRGRTEAFF
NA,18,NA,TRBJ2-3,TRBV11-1,TGTGCCAGCAGCTTAAGTTTTCCCGGCAGGGGTGAAGGAGATACGCAGTATTTT,CASSLSFPGRGEGDTQYF
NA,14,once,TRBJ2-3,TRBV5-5,TGCGCCAGCAGCCGGCAGGACCCCTGGAATACGCAGTATTTT,CASSRQDPWNTQYF
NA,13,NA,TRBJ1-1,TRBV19,TGTGCCAGTAGTAGACAGTATATAGCTAAAGCTTTCTTT,CASSRQYIAKAFF
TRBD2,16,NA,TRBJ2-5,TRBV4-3,TGCGCCAGCAGCCAAGATAAGGCGGGGGTTTTAGAGACCCAGTACTTC,CASSQDKAGVLETQYF
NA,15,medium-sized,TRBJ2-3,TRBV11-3,TGTGCCAGCAGCTTACCGGGGGGCCGCGCAGATACGCAGTATTTT,CASSLPGGRADTQYF
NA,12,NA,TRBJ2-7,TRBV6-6,TGTGCCAGCCAACGGGGAACCTACGAGCAGTACTTC,CASQRGTYEQYF
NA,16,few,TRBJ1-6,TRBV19,TGTGCCAGTAGTATGCAGGCAGACAATCTTAATTCACCCCTCCACTTT,CASSMQADNLNSPLHF
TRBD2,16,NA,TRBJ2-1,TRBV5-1,TGCGCCAGCAGCTTGAGGCTAGCGGGTCTTGGCAATGAGCAGTTCTTC,CASSLRLAGLGNEQFF
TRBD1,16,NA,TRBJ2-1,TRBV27,TGTGCCAGCAGCCCCCTGGGCAGGGGGCTGGGCAATGAGCAGTTCTTC,CASSPLGRGLGNEQFF
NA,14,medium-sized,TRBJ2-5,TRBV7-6,TGTGCCAGCAGCTCCACTCCGGGGCAAGAGACCCAGTACTTC,CASSSTPGQETQYF